These 4 T cell receptor beta chains share one sample of origin, sequenced in a study of graft-versus-host responses after intestinal transplantation. Method: immunoSEQ multiplex PCR; TCRdb's copy keeps in-frame clones and lacks some. This table has approximately 68,000 clones, nearly 90% appearing once. Their antigens remain unidentified. This sample comprised unstimulated CD8+ T cells sorted from spleen or lymph node cells, obtained before transplant. The receptor source for this set is a human donor who was the organ donor for an intestinal transplant.

This chain links TRBV27 with TRBJ1-5, with 7 bases fitting TRBD1. Germline CDR1 and CDR2: MNHEY and SMNVEV (reference sequence). This CDR3 comprises 16 residues. After removal of 2 bases from V and 5 bases from J, the junction contained 9 bases not matched to a gene. CDR3 sequence: CASSLRSDRFHQPQHF. CDR3 sequence (DNA): TGTGCCAGCAGTTTAAGGTCGGACAGGTTTCATCAGCCCCAGCATTTT.

The V call is TRBV27, the J call TRBJ1-2; possibly TRBD1 for D (5 bases). V dropped 4 bases and J dropped 5 bases, with 17 bases sitting between them. The CDR3 totals 15 residues. Germline V lookup: CDR1 MNHEY, CDR2 SMNVEV (reference sequence). CDR3 amino acids: CASSSLQDDRYGYTF. Written as DNA, the CDR3 is TGTGCCAGCAGTTCGCTACAGGACGACCGGTATGGCTACACCTTC.

The CDR3 coding sequence is TGTGCCAGCAGTCCAAATACAGGGGCGGCCAAAAACATTCAGTACTTC. This encodes CASSPNTGAAKNIQYF. This chain uses TRBV28 with TRBJ2-4; TRBD1 matches at 7 bases. Losses at the gene ends were 5 bases for V and 1 base for J; bases not matched to a gene: 8. The CDR3 runs to 16 residues. CDR1 is MDHEN and CDR2 is SYDVKM in the germline V gene.

This clone was seen just once. The chain recombines TRBV6-5 with TRBJ2-5, with TRBD2 as a possible D gene (6 bases). The ends were cut back, 5 bases at V and 5 bases at J, with 18 bases in the middle. There are 15 residues in the CDR3. Germline V lookup: CDR1 MNHEY, CDR2 SVGAGI. The CDR3 nucleotides are TGTGCCAGCAGTCCCGGAGGGGTCGTTTGGGAGACCCAGTACTTC. Its translation: CASSPGGVVWETQYF.